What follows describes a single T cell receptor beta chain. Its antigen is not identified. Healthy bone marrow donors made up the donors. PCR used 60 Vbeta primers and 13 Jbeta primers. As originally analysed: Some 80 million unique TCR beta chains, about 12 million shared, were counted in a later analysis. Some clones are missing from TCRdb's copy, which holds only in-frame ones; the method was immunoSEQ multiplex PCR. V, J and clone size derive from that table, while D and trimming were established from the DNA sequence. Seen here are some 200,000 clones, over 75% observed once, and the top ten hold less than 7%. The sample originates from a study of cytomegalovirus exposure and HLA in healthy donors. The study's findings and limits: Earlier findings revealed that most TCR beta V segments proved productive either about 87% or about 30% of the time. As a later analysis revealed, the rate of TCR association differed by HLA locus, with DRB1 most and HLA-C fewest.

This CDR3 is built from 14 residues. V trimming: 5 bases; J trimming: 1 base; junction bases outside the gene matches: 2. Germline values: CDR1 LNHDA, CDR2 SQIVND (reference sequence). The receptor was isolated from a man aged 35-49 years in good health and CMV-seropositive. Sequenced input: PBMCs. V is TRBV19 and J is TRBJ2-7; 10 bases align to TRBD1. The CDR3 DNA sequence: TGTGCCAGTAGTCGGGACAGGGGTTCCTACGAGCAGTACTTC. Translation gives CASSRDRGSYEQYF.